This T cell receptor beta chain was recovered during a study of blood T cell repertoires in COVID-19. This clone was observed once. Method: immunoSEQ multiplex PCR; TCRdb's copy keeps in-frame clones and lacks some. The table lists hundreds of thousands of clones, around nine tenths of them singletons. CDR1 is MGHRA, CDR2 YSYEKL, per germline. This CDR3 spans 14 amino acids. V was cut by 3 bases and J by 2 bases, with 11 bases left in between. Source material: peripheral blood. The clonotype comes from a man in his sixties or seventies with acute or convalescent COVID-19. The rearrangement uses TRBV4-1 and TRBJ2-7; no clear D. CDR3 in amino acids: CASSHATEPYEQYF. As DNA, the CDR3 is TGCGCCAGCAGCCATGCCACAGAGCCCTACGAGCAGTACTTC.